This entry lists 30 T cell receptor beta chains sequenced from one sample in a study of T-cell reconstitution after alpha-beta-depleted transplantation in children. The library targeted TCRbeta and was prepared with unique molecular identifiers. TCRdb processed the PCR reads anew with MiXCR; each CDR3 protein has one entry. The table records almost 600,000 distinct CDR3 sequences, over 25% of them present only once. Sample: PBMCs, taken before TCRalphabeta/CD19-depleted stem cell transplant. The receptor set was obtained from a boy younger than two with Wiskott-Aldrich syndrome, due to receive a stem cell transplant.

The chain carries TRBV2 and TRBJ1-2; 9 positions match TRBD1. The CDR3 contains 15 residues. CDR1 is SNHLY and CDR2 is FYNNEI in the germline V gene. V dropped 3 bases and J dropped 5; count of bases not matched to a gene: 7. The CDR3: CASSEPGQGWYGYTF. CDR3 coding DNA: TGTGCCAGCAGTGAGCCGGGACAGGGATGGTATGGCTACACCTTC.

This clonotype was counted many times. The J gene is TRBJ2-3, the V gene TRBV28; 7 nucleotides agree with TRBD2. V shed 2 bases and J 4 bases; nucleotides not matched to a gene: 3. The germline CDR1 and CDR2 sequences are MDHEN and SYDVKM. There are 14 residues in the CDR3. The CDR3 protein is CASSLGRGPDTQYF. DNA of the CDR3: TGTGCCAGCAGTTTAGGGAGGGGACCAGATACGCAGTATTTT.

Regarding this clonotype: The junction differs from germline at one of its ends, possibly a read error. V and J are TRBV20-1 and TRBJ1-2; tentative D call: TRBD1 (6 bases). The germline V gene has CDR1 DFQATT and CDR2 SNEGSKA (reference sequence). This CDR3 contains 13 residues. CDR3 sequence reads: CSAVQGSNYGCTF. CDR3 in DNA: TGCAGTGCTGTACAGGGTTCGAACTATGGCTGCACCTTC.

The rearrangement joins TRBV5-1 to TRBJ2-7, with unresolved D. Trimming took 0 bases from V and 0 from J, leaving 10 bases between them. The germline CDR1 and CDR2 sequences are SGHRS and YFSETQ. The CDR3 sequence is 15 residues long. CDR3 protein: CASSLDQVGSYEQYF. CDR3 in DNA: TGCGCCAGCAGCTTGGATCAGGTGGGCTCCTACGAGCAGTACTTC.

About this clonotype itself: A junction boundary mismatches the germline segment, possibly from a read error. The V gene is TRBV5-1, the J gene TRBJ1-1, with a weak D call TRBD1 (5 bases). This CDR3 has 15 amino acids. Germline V gives CDR1 SGHRS, CDR2 YFSETQ. CDR3 bases: TGCGCCGGCAGCTTGTCCCGGCAGGGCCCAACTGAAGCTTTCTTT. The encoded protein is CAGSLSRQGPTEAFF.

The table lists this clonotype with a few counts. This chain connects TRBV9 to TRBJ1-2, with 8 bases identical to TRBD1. The germline gives CDR1 SGDLS, CDR2 YYNGEE. V shed 2 bases and J 0 bases; nucleotides not matched to a gene: 3. This CDR3 comprises 15 residues. CDR3 residues: CASSVGTGPNYGYTF. The CDR3 region has the DNA TGTGCCAGCAGCGTCGGGACAGGCCCTAACTATGGCTACACCTTC.

The chain uses TRBV9 and TRBJ1-1, with D unclear. Germline V gene data show CDR1 as SGDLS and CDR2 as YYNGEE. The CDR3 runs to 14 residues. Trimming took 4 bases from V and 2 from J, leaving 12 bases between them. CDR3 sequence reads: CASSPRHVNTEAFF. The DNA for the CDR3 is TGTGCCAGCAGCCCCCGACACGTTAACACTGAAGCTTTCTTT.

This chain joins TRBV5-1 and TRBJ2-3; TRBD2 aligns across 10 bases. Per the germline V gene, CDR1 is SGHRS and CDR2 is YFSETQ. The CDR3 covers 16 residues. The J segment lost 2 bases and the V segment lost 5 bases, leaving 8 bases of the junction unmatched. The CDR3 region is CASSLGLAAYTDTQYF. DNA of the CDR3: TGCGCCAGCAGTCTAGGACTAGCGGCATACACAGATACGCAGTATTTT.

The chain has TRBV4-2 and TRBJ2-5, with 10 positions matching TRBD2. V lost 5 bases and J lost 2; bases outside the gene matches: 11. This CDR3 is 17 amino acids long. Germline V gene sequence: CDR1 LGHNA, CDR2 YNFKEQ. The CDR3: CASSKREGSLGQETQYF. CDR3 DNA: TGTGCCAGCAGCAAGCGGGAGGGTTCCCTTGGTCAAGAGACCCAGTACTTC.

The chain has TRBV30 and TRBJ2-3; 10 nucleotides agree with TRBD2. Per the germline V gene, CDR1 is GTSNPN and CDR2 is SVGIG (reference sequence). The CDR3 length is 15 residues. The trim removed 2 bases at V and 5 bases at J, leaving 7 bases unmatched. Written as DNA, the CDR3 is TGTGCCTGGAGTTTTGGGTTAGCGGGAGGAGATACGCAGTATTTT. Translated, it gives CAWSFGLAGGDTQYF.

This clonotype appeared once. The chain couples TRBV6-1 to TRBJ2-5, with 13 bases lining up with TRBD2. J lost 4 bases, V lost 7 bases, and 3 bases had no gene match. This CDR3 comprises 14 residues. CDR1 is MNHNS and CDR2 is SASEGT in the germline V gene. The CDR3 loop is CASITSGRGETQYF. For the CDR3, the DNA is TGTGCCAGCATAACTAGCGGGAGGGGAGAGACCCAGTACTTC.

The chain has TRBV9 and TRBJ2-1, with TRBD1 matching 8 bases. The CDR3 has 17 amino acids. V shed 0 bases, J shed 7 bases, and the junction held 12 bases outside the gene matches. Per germline, CDR1 SGDLS and CDR2 YYNGEE. CDR3 sequence (DNA): TGTGCCAGCAGCGTAGGTTTGTTGGGGACAGGAGTAAATGAGCAGTTCTTC. Protein product: CASSVGLLGTGVNEQFF.

This clonotype was detected once. The chain carries TRBV30 and TRBJ2-1, with TRBD2 matching 10 bases. The ends lost 5 bases at V and 6 bases at J; junction bases unmatched: 10. CDR3 size: 15 residues. Germline V gene lookup returns CDR1 GTSNPN and CDR2 SVGIG (reference sequence). CDR3 bases: TGTGCCTGGTCTAAAGGACTAGCGGCAGCCAATGAGCAGTTCTTC. Translated: CAWSKGLAAANEQFF.

This chain links TRBV5-5 with TRBJ2-1, with TRBD2 matching over 12 bases. The CDR3 totals 17 residues. V lost 5 bases and J lost 5; bases outside the gene matches: 11. CDR1 SGHKS and CDR2 YYEKEE come from the germline V gene (reference sequence). CDR3 sequence reads: CASSSRGLAGNNNEQFF. CDR3 DNA sequence: TGTGCCAGCAGTTCGCGCGGACTAGCGGGAAATAACAATGAGCAGTTCTTC.

This clonotype has just a few counts. The chain employs TRBV29-1 and TRBJ2-3, with D unclear. Trimming took 7 bases from V and 3 from J, leaving 14 bases between them. There are 13 residues in the CDR3. Germline values: CDR1 SQVTM, CDR2 ANQGSEA. The CDR3 sequence is CSAGGRATDTQYF. The CDR3 nucleotides are TGCAGCGCCGGCGGACGGGCAACAGATACGCAGTATTTT.

This rearrangement joins TRBV3-1 to TRBJ1-5, with D unresolved. Germline V CDR1 and CDR2: LGHDT, YNNKEL (reference sequence). The V gene lost 0 bases and the J gene lost 7 bases, with 13 bases spanning the gap. The CDR3 length is 15 residues. DNA for the CDR3: TGTGCCAGCAGCCAAGACCATGGGGAGGAACAGCCCCAGCATTTT. As protein: CASSQDHGEEQPQHF.

This clonotype was observed a handful of times. V usage is TRBV28 and J usage is TRBJ2-7; unclear D gene. CDR1 is MDHEN and CDR2 is SYDVKM in the germline V gene. Trimming left V 7 bases short and J 0 bases short, with 16 bases between. This CDR3 region has 15 residues. This chain's CDR3 is CASNPANRVSYEQYF. CDR3 DNA sequence: TGTGCCAGCAACCCGGCGAACAGAGTCTCCTACGAGCAGTACTTC.

V and J are TRBV5-1 and TRBJ2-3, with D possibly being TRBD2 (8 bases). The CDR3 loop spans 17 amino acids. Looked up from germline, CDR1 is SGHRS and CDR2 is YFSETQ. Trimming removed 5 bases from V and 2 bases from J, with 21 bases in between. The CDR3 protein is CASRKNRGSGTTDTQYF. Here the CDR3 DNA reads TGCGCCAGCAGAAAAAACAGGGGTAGCGGGACCACAGATACGCAGTATTTT.

This clonotype was seen only a few times. This chain links TRBV20-1 with TRBJ2-1, with 13 bases fitting TRBD2. Per germline, CDR1 DFQATT and CDR2 SNEGSKA (reference sequence). This CDR3 has 17 residues. V gave up 7 bases and J gave up 5 bases; unmatched junction bases: 14. The CDR3 region has the DNA TGCAGTGTTCCGGGACTAGCGGGGTCCGCAGCCCACAATGAGCAGTTCTTC. This codes for CSVPGLAGSAAHNEQFF.

The CDR3 DNA sequence: TGTGCCAGCAGTAGGGAGGTCTCCTACAATGAGCAGTTCTTC. This encodes CASSREVSYNEQFF. The rearrangement links TRBV12-3 or TRBV12-4 to TRBJ2-1; tentatively, D is TRBD2 (6 bases). The CDR3 loop spans 14 amino acids. V was shortened by 5 bases and J by 0 bases, with 8 bases between the two germline ends.

In this sample, this clonotype turned up a few times. This chain connects TRBV5-1 to TRBJ2-2; 7 bases match TRBD2. The CDR3 runs to 15 residues. Losses at the gene ends were 2 bases for V and 4 bases for J; bases not matched to a gene: 5. In germline, CDR1 is SGHRS, CDR2 YFSETQ. DNA for the CDR3: TGCGCCAGCAGCTTAGCGGGGTCAGGCACCGGGGAGCTGTTTTTT. This codes for CASSLAGSGTGELFF.

This clonotype showed up just a few times. This sequence joins TRBV20-1 and TRBJ2-5; 7 positions match TRBD1. V gave up 5 bases and J gave up 2 bases; unmatched junction bases: 2. The CDR3 extends over 12 amino acids. Per germline, CDR1 DFQATT and CDR2 SNEGSKA (reference sequence). CDR3 loop: CSASGQQETQYF. Written as DNA, the CDR3 is TGCAGTGCTTCGGGACAGCAAGAGACCCAGTACTTC.

The CDR3 DNA reads as TGCAGCGTTGATCACGGGAGCGGTGAGACCCAGTACTTC. This encodes CSVDHGSGETQYF. This sequence joins TRBV29-1 and TRBJ2-5, with D perhaps TRBD2 (6 bases). Germline CDR1 is SQVTM and CDR2 is ANQGSEA. The CDR3 totals 13 residues. The V end lost 3 bases, the J end lost 5 bases, and 13 bases lay between the germline ends.

This clonotype was observed a handful of times. The gene calls are TRBV20-1 and TRBJ1-4; D unresolved. Germline V gene sequence: CDR1 DFQATT, CDR2 SNEGSKA (reference sequence). This CDR3 has 12 residues. V shed 1 base and J shed 8 bases, with 8 bases lying between them. In DNA form, the CDR3 reads TGCAGTGCTAGAGGGTTTGGAGAAAAACTGTTTTTT. Its protein is CSARGFGEKLFF.

This clonotype has a handful of counts. The rearrangement links TRBV24-1 to TRBJ2-5; D is uncertain. V was pared by 9 bases and J by 4 bases, with 23 bases between. The length of the CDR3 is 16 residues. CDR1 is KGHDR, CDR2 SFDVKD, per germline. This chain's CDR3 is CATEIWERALRETQYF. The CDR3 DNA follows: TGTGCCACCGAGATATGGGAACGGGCGCTGAGAGAGACCCAGTACTTC.

This clonotype was seen more than once but under ten times. The J gene is TRBJ2-3, the V gene TRBV25-1; TRBD2 aligns across 10 bases. The CDR3 is made up of 17 amino acids. Germline V gene sequence: CDR1 MGHDK, CDR2 SYGVNS. V was clipped by 1 base and J by 4 bases; unmatched bases: 8. The CDR3 spells CASSELWLAGESDTQYF. The DNA of the CDR3 is TGTGCCAGCAGTGAATTGTGGCTAGCGGGAGAGTCAGATACGCAGTATTTT.

The V and J genes are TRBV30 and TRBJ1-5; maybe TRBD1 (6 bases). The V and J ends lost 5 bases and 1 base respectively, with 12 bases between them. CDR3 length: 14 residues. Germline CDR1 is GTSNPN and CDR2 is SVGIG (reference sequence). The CDR3 region has the DNA TGTGCCTGGGGCAGGGGAGGCAGCAATCAGCCCCAGCATTTT. Its protein is CAWGRGGSNQPQHF.

This clonotype was seen more than once but under ten times. This chain links TRBV6-1 with TRBJ2-7; D not resolved. V lost 1 base and J lost 7, with 8 bases in between. CDR1 is MNHNS, CDR2 SASEGT, per germline. The CDR3 spans 12 residues. The CDR3 DNA is TGTGCCAGCAGTGAAGGTCTGGCGGAGCAGTACTTC. It translates to CASSEGLAEQYF.

This clonotype occurred a few times. The chain carries TRBV5-1 and TRBJ1-3; 11 nucleotides line up with TRBD1. The trim removed 4 bases at V and 4 bases at J, leaving 10 bases unmatched. Germline V lookup: CDR1 SGHRS, CDR2 YFSETQ. The length of the CDR3 is 17 residues. The CDR3 here is CASSDRSGTGGGNTIYF. The DNA for the CDR3 is TGCGCCAGCAGCGACAGATCCGGGACAGGGGGAGGAAACACCATATATTTT. The entire variable domain, with the rest obtained from reference TRBV5-1 and TRBJ1-3, is as follows: KAGVTQTPRYLIKTRGQQVTLSCSPISGHRSVSWYQQTPGQGLQFLFEYFSETQRNKGNFPGRFSGRQFSNSRSEMNVSTLELGDSALYLCASSDRSGTGGGNTIYFGEGSWLTVV.

DNA for the CDR3: TGTGCCAGCAGCTTATCGGGACAGGGCCGCGAGCAGTACTTC. Residues: CASSLSGQGREQYF. The chain carries TRBV7-2 and TRBJ2-7; 9 bases match TRBD1. V lost 2 bases, J lost 6 bases, and 5 bases stayed unmatched. This CDR3 has 14 amino acids. Germline V lookup: CDR1 SGHTA, CDR2 FQGNSA. Variable domain in full (rest from reference TRBV7-2 and TRBJ2-7): GAGVSQSPSNKVTEKGKDVELRCDPISGHTALYWYRQSLGQGLEFLIYFQGNSAPDKSGLPSDRFSAERTGGSVSTLTIQRTQQEDSAVYLCASSLSGQGREQYFGPGTRLTVT.